The clone carrying this T cell receptor beta chain has at least ten counts. The antigen remains unidentified. An approximately 10 ml volume of fresh peripheral blood provided the PBMCs. The data stem from a study of T cells in Graves' hyperthyroidism and ophthalmopathy. TCR beta CDR3 sequences were amplified from RNA transcripts. First-round RT-PCR targeting the TCR CDR3 was performed with the HTBI primer set. MiXCR was run by TCRdb on the multiplex PCR reads, yielding one entry per CDR3 protein. The table has fewer than 250,000 distinct CDR3 sequences, approximately 17% seen once. Whole-study findings and limits: Expanded thyroid clonotypes (above 0.001) were mostly also found in blood.

This CDR3 comprises 14 residues. V lost 1 base, J lost 1 base, and 10 bases lay in between. The V gene's germline CDR1 is GTSNPN and CDR2 SVGIG (reference sequence). The chain carries TRBV30 and TRBJ1-2; no clear D. The sample taken for sequencing was blood. This TCR derives from a middle-aged man with Graves' hyperthyroidism. CDR3 in DNA: TGTGCCTGGAGTGGAACGACACTTAACTATGGCTACACCTTC. Encoded protein: CAWSGTTLNYGYTF.